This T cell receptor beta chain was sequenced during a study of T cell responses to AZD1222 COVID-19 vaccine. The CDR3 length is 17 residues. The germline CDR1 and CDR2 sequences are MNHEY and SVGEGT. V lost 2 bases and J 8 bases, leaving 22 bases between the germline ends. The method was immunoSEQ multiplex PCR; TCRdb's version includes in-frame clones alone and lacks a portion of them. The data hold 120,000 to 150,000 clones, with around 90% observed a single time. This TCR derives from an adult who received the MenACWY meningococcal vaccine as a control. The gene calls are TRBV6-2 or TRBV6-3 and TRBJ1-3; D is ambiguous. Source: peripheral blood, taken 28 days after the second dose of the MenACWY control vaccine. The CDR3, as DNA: TGTGCCAGCAGTTACCATATATTAGCGGAAGCCTCGGACACCATATATTTT. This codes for CASSYHILAEASDTIYF.